This T cell receptor (beta chain) stems from a study of graft-versus-host responses after intestinal transplantation. Study background: Recipients received multivisceral, liver-intestinal, or isolated intestinal transplants. Every one of the recipients received anti-thymocyte globulin induction and afterwards took tacrolimus and steroids for around 3 years. The study's findings and limits: Recipient marrow showed GvH clones, some seen first in ileum or blood. HvG clone declines early post-transplant were associated with peak circulating GvH levels.

As for this clone: Its antigen is currently unknown.

The CDR3 covers 15 residues. In germline, CDR1 is SGDLS, CDR2 YYNGEE. V shed 5 bases and J 0 bases; nucleotides not matched to a gene: 4. Profiling relied on immunoSEQ multiplex PCR, and the TCRdb table lists in-frame clones only, not all of them. In the table there are 120,000 or so clones, roughly 93% of which are singletons. Sequencing used unstimulated CD8+ T cells sorted from spleen or lymph node cells, obtained before intestinal transplant. The sequence was obtained from a human donor who received an intestinal transplant. The V gene is TRBV9, the J gene TRBJ2-1, with 8 bases identical to TRBD2. The CDR3 protein is CASSPSGLSYNEQFF. The CDR3 DNA is TGTGCCAGCAGTCCTAGCGGGCTCTCCTACAATGAGCAGTTCTTC.